Listed here are 4 T cell receptor beta chains from one sample, sequenced in a study of regulatory T cells in long-lasting Graves disease. Both iRepertoire HTBI primers and Arm-PCR of CDR3 regions were used to build the TCR beta libraries. TCRdb processed the multiplex PCR reads anew with MiXCR; each CDR3 protein has one entry. The table lists 370,000 or so distinct CDR3 sequences, roughly 16% of them singletons. Time point denoted: newly diagnosed GD, antithyroid drugs for less than 3 months. The TCR library was made from RNA extracted from PBMCs. The same sample was also studied in work on T cells in Graves' hyperthyroidism and ophthalmopathy.

The specimen comprised peripheral blood mononuclear cells (PBMCs), sampled at new diagnosis, from a patient treated with antithyroid drugs. These receptors were collected from a woman aged 18-29 years with Graves disease.

This clonotype has only a few counts. V is TRBV19 and J is TRBJ2-2; D is unresolved. The CDR3 extends over 13 amino acids. The V end was cut by 6 bases, the J end by 6 bases, with 11 bases between. CDR1 and CDR2 (germline): LNHDA, SQIVND (reference sequence). The DNA of the CDR3 is TGTGCCAGTAGAAACCATCAGGCCGGGGAGCTGTTTTTT. As protein: CASRNHQAGELFF.

This clonotype was seen only a few times. The V gene is TRBV20-1, the J gene TRBJ1-1; D gene unclear. The CDR3 length is 11 residues. Germline V gene sequence: CDR1 DFQATT, CDR2 SNEGSKA (reference sequence). V lost 0 bases to trimming and J lost 7 bases, with 6 bases between them. CDR3 region: CSARDYNEAFF. In DNA, the CDR3 is TGCAGTGCTAGAGACTACAATGAAGCTTTCTTT.

About this clonotype itself: The final CDR3 position lacks the conserved phenylalanine or tryptophan, pointing to a likely read error. V usage is TRBV28 and J usage is TRBJ2-1, with D perhaps matching TRBD1 or TRBD2 (5 bases each). V was clipped by 2 bases and J by 7 bases, with 24 bases between them. Germline lookup yields CDR1 MDHEN and CDR2 SYDVKM. The CDR3 has 18 residues. CDR3 nucleotide sequence: TGTGCCAGCAGTTTAGTTTCCAGCTCCTGGGACGGACATAATGAGCAGTTCCTC. Translated, it gives CASSLVSSSWDGHNEQFL.

This clonotype showed up many times. V usage is TRBV10-3 and J usage is TRBJ2-3; 7 bases align to TRBD1. This CDR3 is built from 14 residues. From germline, CDR1 is ENHRY and CDR2 SYGVKD. The trim removed 10 bases at V and 2 bases at J, leaving 9 bases unmatched. In DNA form, the CDR3 reads TGTGCCACCCGAGACAGGGTTATCACAGATACGCAGTATTTT. Its protein is CATRDRVITDTQYF.